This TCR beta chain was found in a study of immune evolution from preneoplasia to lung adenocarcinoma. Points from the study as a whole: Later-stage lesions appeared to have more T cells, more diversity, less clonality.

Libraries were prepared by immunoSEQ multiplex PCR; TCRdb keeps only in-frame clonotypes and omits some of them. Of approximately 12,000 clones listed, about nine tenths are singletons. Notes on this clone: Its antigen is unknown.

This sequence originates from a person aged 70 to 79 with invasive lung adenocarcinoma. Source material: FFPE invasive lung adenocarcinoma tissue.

The CDR3 sequence: CASSQAVGGVPDTQYF. The CDR3 nucleotides read TGTGCCAGCAGCCAAGCGGTTGGGGGTGTCCCAGATACGCAGTATTTT. The rearrangement links TRBV14 to TRBJ2-3; the D call may be TRBD1 or TRBD2 (5 bases each). Germline CDR1 and CDR2: SGHDN and FVKESK. The CDR3 consists of 16 residues. Trimming removed 1 base at V and 4 bases at J, with 15 bases between.